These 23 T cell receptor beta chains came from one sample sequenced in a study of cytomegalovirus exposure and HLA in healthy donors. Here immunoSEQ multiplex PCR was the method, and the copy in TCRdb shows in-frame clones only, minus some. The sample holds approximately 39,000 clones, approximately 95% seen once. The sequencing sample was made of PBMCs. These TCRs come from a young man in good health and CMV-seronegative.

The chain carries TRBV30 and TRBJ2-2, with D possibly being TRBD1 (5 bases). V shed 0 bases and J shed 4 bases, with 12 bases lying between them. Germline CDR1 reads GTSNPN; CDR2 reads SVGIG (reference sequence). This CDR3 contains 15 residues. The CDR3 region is CAWSVSTVGTGELFF. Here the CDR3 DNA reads TGTGCCTGGAGTGTATCGACAGTGGGCACCGGGGAGCTGTTTTTT.

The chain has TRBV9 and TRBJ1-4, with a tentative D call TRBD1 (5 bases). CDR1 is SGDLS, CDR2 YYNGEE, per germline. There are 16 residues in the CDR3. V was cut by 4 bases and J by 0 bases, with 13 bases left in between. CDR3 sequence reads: CASSTSGGATNEKLFF. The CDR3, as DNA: TGTGCCAGCAGCACTTCGGGAGGGGCAACTAATGAAAAACTGTTTTTT.

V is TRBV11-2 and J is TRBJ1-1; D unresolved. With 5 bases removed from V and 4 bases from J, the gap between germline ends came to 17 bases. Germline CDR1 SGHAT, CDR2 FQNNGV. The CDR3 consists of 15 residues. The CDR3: CASSRTGGGSTEAFF. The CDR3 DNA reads TGTGCCAGCAGCAGGACGGGAGGTGGTTCCACTGAAGCTTTCTTT.

This CDR3 reads CASSLASGKADNSPLHF. Here the CDR3 DNA reads TGTGCCAGCAGCTTAGCGTCGGGGAAGGCAGATAATTCACCCCTCCACTTT. The chain is built from TRBV7-6 and TRBJ1-6; D uncertain. The CDR3 runs to 17 residues. V was shortened by 0 bases and J by 5 bases, with 14 bases between the two germline ends. Germline assignment: CDR1 SGHVS and CDR2 FNYEAQ.

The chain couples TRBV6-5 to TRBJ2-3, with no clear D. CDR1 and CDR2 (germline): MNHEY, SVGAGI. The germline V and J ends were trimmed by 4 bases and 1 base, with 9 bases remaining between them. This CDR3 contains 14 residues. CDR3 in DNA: TGTGCCAGCAGTTCCCCTCCCCGCACAGATACGCAGTATTTT. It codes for CASSSPPRTDTQYF.

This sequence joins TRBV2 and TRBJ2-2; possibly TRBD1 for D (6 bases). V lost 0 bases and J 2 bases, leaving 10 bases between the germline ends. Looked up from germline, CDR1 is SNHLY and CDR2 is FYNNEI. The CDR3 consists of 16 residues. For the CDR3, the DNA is TGTGCCAGCAGTGAAGCGGGGGCACTAAACACCGGGGAGCTGTTTTTT. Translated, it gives CASSEAGALNTGELFF.

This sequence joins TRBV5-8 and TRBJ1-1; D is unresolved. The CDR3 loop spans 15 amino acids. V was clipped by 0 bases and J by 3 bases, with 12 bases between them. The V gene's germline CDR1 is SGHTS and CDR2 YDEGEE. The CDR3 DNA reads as TGTGCCAGCAGCTTGGTACCAAACCGGGACACTGAAGCTTTCTTT. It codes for CASSLVPNRDTEAFF.

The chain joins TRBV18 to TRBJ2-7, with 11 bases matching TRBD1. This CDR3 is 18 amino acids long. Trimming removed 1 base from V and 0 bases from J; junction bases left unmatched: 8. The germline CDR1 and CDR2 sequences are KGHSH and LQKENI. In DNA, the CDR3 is TGTGCCAGCTCACCACTCCGGGACAGGGGGTCGAGCTCCTACGAGCAGTACTTC. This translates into CASSPLRDRGSSSYEQYF.

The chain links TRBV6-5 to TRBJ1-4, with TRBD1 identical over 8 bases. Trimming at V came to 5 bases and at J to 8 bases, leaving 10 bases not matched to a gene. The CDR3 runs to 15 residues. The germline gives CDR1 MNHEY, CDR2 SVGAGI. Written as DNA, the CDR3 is TGTGCCAGCAGTCTACAGGGGGGCTTCGGCGAAAAACTGTTTTTT. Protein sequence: CASSLQGGFGEKLFF.

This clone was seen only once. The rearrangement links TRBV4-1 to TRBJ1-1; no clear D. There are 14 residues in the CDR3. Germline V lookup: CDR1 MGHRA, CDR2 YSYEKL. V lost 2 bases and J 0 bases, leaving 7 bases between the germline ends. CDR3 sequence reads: CASSQNQMNTEAFF. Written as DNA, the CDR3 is TGCGCCAGCAGCCAAAATCAAATGAACACTGAAGCTTTCTTT.

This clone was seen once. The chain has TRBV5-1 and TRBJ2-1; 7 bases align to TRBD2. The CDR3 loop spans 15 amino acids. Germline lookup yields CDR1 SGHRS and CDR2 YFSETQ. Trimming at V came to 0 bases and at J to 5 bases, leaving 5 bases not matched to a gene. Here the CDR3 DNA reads TGCGCCAGCAGCTTGGACGACCTAGCGGACAATGAGCAGTTCTTC. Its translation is CASSLDDLADNEQFF. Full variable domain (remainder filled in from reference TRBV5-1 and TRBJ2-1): KAGVTQTPRYLIKTRGQQVTLSCSPISGHRSVSWYQQTPGQGLQFLFEYFSETQRNKGNFPGRFSGRQFSNSRSEMNVSTLELGDSALYLCASSLDDLADNEQFFGPGTRLTVL.

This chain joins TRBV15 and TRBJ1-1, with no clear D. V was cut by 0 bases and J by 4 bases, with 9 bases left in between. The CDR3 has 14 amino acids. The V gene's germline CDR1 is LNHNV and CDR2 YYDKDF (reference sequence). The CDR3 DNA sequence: TGTGCCACCAGCAGAGATAGACGAGGCACTGAAGCTTTCTTT. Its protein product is CATSRDRRGTEAFF.

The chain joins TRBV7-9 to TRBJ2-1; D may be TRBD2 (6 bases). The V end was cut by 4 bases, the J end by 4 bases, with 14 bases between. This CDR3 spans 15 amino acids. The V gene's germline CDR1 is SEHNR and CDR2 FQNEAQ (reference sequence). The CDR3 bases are TGTGCCAGCAGCTCTAGGGCGGGGCTTTACAATGAGCAGTTCTTC. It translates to CASSSRAGLYNEQFF.

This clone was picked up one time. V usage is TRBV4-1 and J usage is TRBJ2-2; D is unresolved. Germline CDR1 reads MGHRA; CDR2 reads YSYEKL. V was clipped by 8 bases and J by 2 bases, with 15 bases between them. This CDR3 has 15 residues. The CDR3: CASRPPGINTGELFF. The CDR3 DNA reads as TGCGCCAGCCGACCCCCGGGTATAAACACCGGGGAGCTGTTTTTT.

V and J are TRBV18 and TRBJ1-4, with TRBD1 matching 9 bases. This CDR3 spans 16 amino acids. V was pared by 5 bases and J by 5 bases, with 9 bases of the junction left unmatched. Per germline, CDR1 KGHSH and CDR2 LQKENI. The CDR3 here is CASSTNVGQGNEKLFF. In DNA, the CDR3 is TGTGCCAGCTCAACCAACGTAGGACAGGGGAATGAAAAACTGTTTTTT. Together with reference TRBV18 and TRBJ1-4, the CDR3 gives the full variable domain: NAGVMQNPRHLVRRRGQEARLRCSPMKGHSHVYWYRQLPEEGLKFMVYLQKENIIDESGMPKERFSAEFPKEGPSILRIQQVVRGDSAAYFCASSTNVGQGNEKLFFGSGTQLSVL.

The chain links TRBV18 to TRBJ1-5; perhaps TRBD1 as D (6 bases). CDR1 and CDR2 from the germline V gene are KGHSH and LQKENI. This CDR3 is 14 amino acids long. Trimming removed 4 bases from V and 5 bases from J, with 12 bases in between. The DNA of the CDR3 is TGTGCCAGCTCACGCGACAGGCCGGATCAGCCCCAGCATTTT. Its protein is CASSRDRPDQPQHF.

CDR3 DNA: TGTGCCAGCAGCTTCGGTCTCACCGGGGAGCTGTTTTTT. As protein: CASSFGLTGELFF. The chain recombines TRBV5-8 with TRBJ2-2; D gene unclear. Trimming left V 2 bases short and J 4 bases short, with 6 bases between. The CDR3 is 13 amino acids. Germline CDR1 SGHTS, CDR2 YDEGEE.

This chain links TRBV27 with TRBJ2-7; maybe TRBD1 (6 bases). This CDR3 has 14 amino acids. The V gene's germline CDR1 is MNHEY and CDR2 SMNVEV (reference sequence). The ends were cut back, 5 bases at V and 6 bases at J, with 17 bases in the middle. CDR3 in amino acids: CASSPTIQGSEQYF. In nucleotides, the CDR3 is TGTGCCAGCAGTCCCACCATACAGGGTTCCGAGCAGTACTTC.

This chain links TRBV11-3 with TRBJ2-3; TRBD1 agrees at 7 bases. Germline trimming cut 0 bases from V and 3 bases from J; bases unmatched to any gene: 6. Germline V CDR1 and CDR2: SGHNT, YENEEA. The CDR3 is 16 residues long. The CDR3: CASSLEQGSGTDTQYF. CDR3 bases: TGTGCCAGCAGCTTAGAACAGGGGTCGGGGACAGATACGCAGTATTTT.

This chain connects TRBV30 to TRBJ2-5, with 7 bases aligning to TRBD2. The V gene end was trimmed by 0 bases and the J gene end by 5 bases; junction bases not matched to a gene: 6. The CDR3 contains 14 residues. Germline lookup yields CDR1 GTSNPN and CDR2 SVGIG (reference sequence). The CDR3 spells CAWSVLGGGETQYF. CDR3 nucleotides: TGTGCCTGGAGTGTTCTTGGCGGGGGTGAGACCCAGTACTTC.

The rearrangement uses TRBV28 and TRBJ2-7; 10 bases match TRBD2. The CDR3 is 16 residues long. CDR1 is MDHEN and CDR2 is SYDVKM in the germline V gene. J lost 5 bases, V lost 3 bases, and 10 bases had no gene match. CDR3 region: CASSFSSGRKYHEQYF. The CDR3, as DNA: TGTGCCAGCAGTTTTTCTAGCGGGAGAAAATACCACGAGCAGTACTTC.

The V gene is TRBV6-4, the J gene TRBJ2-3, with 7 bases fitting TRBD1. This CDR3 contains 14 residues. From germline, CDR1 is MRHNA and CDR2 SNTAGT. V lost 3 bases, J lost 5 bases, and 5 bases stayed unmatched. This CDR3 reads CASSEGTAGDTQYF. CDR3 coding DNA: TGTGCCAGCAGTGAAGGGACAGCCGGAGATACGCAGTATTTT.

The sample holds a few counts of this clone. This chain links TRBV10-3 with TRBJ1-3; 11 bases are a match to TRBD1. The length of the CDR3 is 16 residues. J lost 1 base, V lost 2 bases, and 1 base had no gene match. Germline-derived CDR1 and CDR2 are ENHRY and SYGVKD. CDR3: CAISEGQGASGNTIYF. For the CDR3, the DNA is TGTGCCATCAGTGAGGGACAGGGGGCTTCTGGAAACACCATATATTTT.